This T cell receptor (beta chain) was recorded in a study of Ad26.COV2.S vaccination and SARS-CoV-2 variants. Study-level background: Trial arm assignment for the donor was COV1001 Ad26.COV2.S.

The treatment was: 15 to 20 received Ad26.COV2.S at low or high dose, single or two shots; five or six received placebo; per-sample allocation not given. Samples came from day 63 after the first vaccine or placebo injection. The table came from immunoSEQ multiplex PCR; TCRdb's copy has only in-frame clones and leaves some out. The repertoire consists of 500,000 or so clones, with 75% to 90% occurring once and the leading ten covering 2.5% to 3%. Germline CDR1 SGHNT, CDR2 YYREEE (reference sequence). Trimming removed 3 bases from V and 7 bases from J; junction bases left unmatched: 3. This CDR3 is 14 amino acids long. General study findings and limits: Placebo recipients showed lower spike-specific TCR breadth than vaccinees. Measurements of TCR breadth and depth may have given underestimates of the total T cell responses.

Remarks on this clone: Antigen: not known.

Sequenced material: peripheral blood, taken in a trial of Ad26.COV2.S vaccine versus placebo. This TCR was recovered from a person between 18 and 59 years old who received the Ad26.COV2.S COVID-19 vaccine or a placebo. The rearrangement uses TRBV5-4 and TRBJ1-6; TRBD1 matches at 8 bases. CDR3 amino acids: CASSYDRGNSPLHF. The CDR3, as DNA: TGTGCCAGCAGCTACGACAGGGGAAATTCACCCCTCCACTTT.